The 28 T cell receptor beta chains below were found in one sample sequenced in a study of T cell responses to AZD1222 COVID-19 vaccine. This table comes from immunoSEQ multiplex PCR, and its TCRdb copy is limited to in-frame clones, with some not included. Among 70,000 to 95,000 clones listed, around 84% were seen once. The starting material was peripheral blood, obtained 28 days after the second AZD1222 dose. These receptors were obtained from an adult who received the AZD1222 COVID-19 vaccine.

The rearrangement links TRBV6-5 to TRBJ2-7; either TRBD1 or TRBD2 may fit D (5 bases each). The CDR3 runs to 15 residues. Looked up from germline, CDR1 is MNHEY and CDR2 is SVGAGI. V was clipped by 5 bases and J by 6 bases, with 20 bases between them. CDR3 coding DNA: TGTGCCAGCAGTCGGGGACCCTGGCTGACTGGCGAGCAGTACTTC. Protein: CASSRGPWLTGEQYF.

This clone occurred once. V is TRBV7-3 and J is TRBJ2-1; D not certain. Germline assignment: CDR1 SGHTA and CDR2 FQGTGA. V lost 2 bases to trimming and J lost 13 bases, with 18 bases between them. The CDR3 length is 14 residues. This CDR3 reads CASSLLGLTDVQFF. The CDR3 bases are TGTGCCAGCAGCTTATTGGGCCTTACGGACGTACAGTTCTTC.

This clone turned up a few times. This chain connects TRBV29-1 to TRBJ1-3; no reliable D call. Trimming left V 6 bases short and J 0 bases short, with 6 bases between. The CDR3 spans 12 residues. Germline assignment: CDR1 SQVTM and CDR2 ANQGSEA. CDR3 sequence reads: CSVGNSGNTIYF. CDR3 bases: TGCAGCGTAGGAAACTCTGGAAACACCATATATTTT.

The chain is built from TRBV28 and TRBJ1-5, with unresolved D. CDR1 and CDR2 from the germline V gene are MDHEN and SYDVKM. V was pared by 5 bases and J by 3 bases, with 17 bases between. The CDR3 loop spans 16 amino acids. CDR3 residues: CASSTGGIGYNQPQHF. CDR3 bases: TGTGCCAGCAGTACTGGAGGTATCGGCTACAATCAGCCCCAGCATTTT.

This sequence joins TRBV7-9 and TRBJ2-7; no firm D call. This CDR3 contains 15 residues. Trimming removed 0 bases from V and 0 bases from J, with 9 bases in between. The V gene's germline CDR1 is SEHNR and CDR2 FQNEAQ (reference sequence). The CDR3 coding sequence is TGTGCCAGCAGCTTAGCCGGCCGCCGCTCCTACGAGCAGTACTTC. Amino acids: CASSLAGRRSYEQYF.

V and J are TRBV7-9 and TRBJ2-2; D is perhaps TRBD1 (5 bases). The length of the CDR3 is 16 residues. Deletions cut 5 bases from V and 1 base from J, with 14 bases between. The germline CDR1 and CDR2 sequences are SEHNR and FQNEAQ (reference sequence). CDR3 nucleotide sequence: TGTGCCAGCAGCCCTAGTTGGGGCCTGAACACCGGGGAGCTGTTTTTT. This codes for CASSPSWGLNTGELFF.

As to this clone: Germline is not matched at one junction end, which may reflect a read error. The chain's CDR3 is CASSLGCAANF. CDR3 coding DNA: TGTGCCAGCAGCTTAGGATGTGCCGCTAATTTT. This chain uses TRBV13 with TRBJ1-5; D gene unclear. CDR3 length: 11 residues. From germline, CDR1 is PRHDT and CDR2 FYEKMQ (reference sequence).

The V call is TRBV9, the J call TRBJ1-3, with 7 positions matching TRBD1. J lost 4 bases, V lost 8 bases, and 6 bases had no gene match. The CDR3 spans 13 residues. In germline, CDR1 is SGDLS, CDR2 YYNGEE. The CDR3 DNA reads as TGTGCCAGTGAGACAGGGCTAGGAAACACCATATATTTT. It translates to CASETGLGNTIYF.

V usage is TRBV12-3 or TRBV12-4 and J usage is TRBJ2-7; a possible D gene is TRBD2 (5 bases). The CDR3 is 12 amino acids. V was trimmed by 7 bases and J by 3 bases, leaving 10 bases between them. The CDR3 loop reads CASNTGIYEQYF. CDR3 nucleotide sequence: TGTGCCAGCAACACCGGGATCTACGAGCAGTACTTC.

The J gene is TRBJ2-1, the V gene TRBV28; D is perhaps TRBD1 (6 bases). V lost 5 bases, J lost 0 bases, and 14 bases lay in between. Germline CDR1 reads MDHEN; CDR2 reads SYDVKM. The length of the CDR3 is 16 residues. The CDR3 region is CASSLLQGSSYNEQFF. For the CDR3, the DNA is TGTGCCAGCAGTCTACTTCAGGGGAGCTCCTACAATGAGCAGTTCTTC.

The chain is built from TRBV2 and TRBJ1-2; no clear D gene. The CDR3 extends over 11 amino acids. The V end lost 2 bases, the J end lost 6 bases, and 4 bases lay between the germline ends. In germline, CDR1 is SNHLY, CDR2 FYNNEI. CDR3: CASSEFHGYTF. The CDR3 DNA sequence: TGTGCCAGCAGTGAATTTCATGGCTACACCTTC.

The rearrangement links TRBV4-2 to TRBJ2-1, with 12 positions matching TRBD2. The CDR3 has 19 residues. V shed 1 base and J 8 bases; nucleotides not matched to a gene: 15. CDR1 is LGHNA and CDR2 is YNFKEQ in the germline V gene. The CDR3 protein is CASSQVATTSGGIMYEQFF. CDR3 coding DNA: TGTGCCAGCAGCCAAGTGGCTACGACTAGCGGGGGTATAATGTATGAGCAGTTCTTC.

The CDR3 coding sequence is TGTGCCAGTAGTATGACAGGGTCTAACTATGGCTACACCTTC. This codes for CASSMTGSNYGYTF. J is TRBJ1-2 and V is TRBV19; 7 bases fit TRBD1. The germline gives CDR1 LNHDA, CDR2 SQIVND (reference sequence). V gave up 3 bases and J gave up 0 bases; unmatched junction bases: 1. The CDR3 length is 14 residues.

The rearrangement uses TRBV15 and TRBJ1-5, with TRBD1 as a possible D gene (5 bases). This CDR3 has 16 residues. Germline values: CDR1 LNHNV, CDR2 YYDKDF (reference sequence). The V gene lost 1 base and the J gene lost 7 bases, with 17 bases spanning the gap. This CDR3 reads CATSRVRDRDGQPQHF. CDR3 in DNA: TGTGCCACCAGCAGAGTCCGGGACCGTGACGGACAGCCCCAGCATTTT. Combining the CDR3 with reference TRBV15 and TRBJ1-5 gives the whole variable domain DAMVIQNPRYQVTQFGKPVTLSCSQTLNHNVMYWYQQKSSQAPKLLFHYYDKDFNNEADTPDNFQSRRPNTSFCFLDIRSPGLGDTAMYLCATSRVRDRDGQPQHFGDGTRLSIL.

Comment on this clone: A junction boundary mismatches the germline segment, possibly from a read error. The chain recombines TRBV19 with TRBJ1-6; D possibly corresponds to TRBD1 (6 bases). Germline assignment: CDR1 LNHDA and CDR2 SQIVND (reference sequence). This CDR3 region has 12 residues. In DNA, the CDR3 is TGTGCCAGTAGTATAGGGAGCGACAGGTTGGACTTT. This sequence encodes CASSIGSDRLDF.

V gene TRBV5-5 combines with J gene TRBJ2-6; D perhaps matches TRBD1 (6 bases). The CDR3 runs to 12 residues. The germline V gene encodes CDR1 SGHKS and CDR2 YYEKEE (reference sequence). Trimming cost V 4 bases and J 18 bases, with 17 bases left between them. The chain's CDR3 is CASSLSRAGETF. The CDR3 nucleotides are TGTGCCAGCAGCCTCTCCCGGGCAGGGGAGACTTTC.

This clone was observed a single time. V gene TRBV5-5 combines with J gene TRBJ2-3; 8 bases map to TRBD1. The germline CDR1 and CDR2 sequences are SGHKS and YYEKEE (reference sequence). Trimming at V came to 4 bases and at J to 3 bases, leaving 13 bases not matched to a gene. There are 17 residues in the CDR3. The CDR3 sequence is CASSAPGQEDVTDTQYF. CDR3 sequence (DNA): TGTGCCAGCAGCGCCCCGGGACAGGAGGATGTAACAGATACGCAGTATTTT. Drawing the rest from reference TRBV5-5 and TRBJ2-3, the complete variable domain is DAGVTQSPTHLIKTRGQQVTLRCSPISGHKSVSWYQQVLGQGPQFIFQYYEKEERGRGNFPDRFSARQFPNYSSELNVNALLLGDSALYLCASSAPGQEDVTDTQYFGPGTRLTVL.

This chain links TRBV10-3 with TRBJ1-1; unclear D gene. The CDR3 runs to 14 residues. In germline, CDR1 is ENHRY, CDR2 SYGVKD. V lost 0 bases to trimming and J lost 5 bases, with 10 bases between them. Here the CDR3 reads CAISESGRVTEAFF. The CDR3 coding sequence is TGTGCCATCAGTGAGTCCGGAAGAGTAACTGAAGCTTTCTTT.

This rearrangement joins TRBV19 to TRBJ2-1; TRBD2 matches 9 bases. V lost 3 bases to trimming and J lost 4 bases; unmatched junction nucleotides: 10. The CDR3 runs to 17 residues. Per the germline V gene, CDR1 is LNHDA and CDR2 is SQIVND (reference sequence). CDR3 protein: CASSIGVAGALYNEQFF. The CDR3 region has the DNA TGTGCCAGTAGTATCGGGGTAGCGGGAGCCCTTTACAATGAGCAGTTCTTC.

V and J are TRBV21-1 and TRBJ2-5; whether TRBD2, the table's D call, matches the DNA was not checked. TRBV21-1 is an annotated pseudogene. There are 13 residues in the CDR3. The DNA of the CDR3 is TGTGCCAGCAGCGGAGGGAGGAAGGAGACCCAGTACTTC. It specifies CASSGGRKETQYF.

This clone came up once. This chain joins TRBV19 and TRBJ2-1; TRBD2 matches at 11 bases. Germline values: CDR1 LNHDA, CDR2 SQIVND (reference sequence). This CDR3 has 15 amino acids. Trimming took 1 base from V and 9 from J; bases not matched to a gene: 5. The CDR3 is CASSIVAGGPAEQFF. CDR3 in DNA: TGTGCCAGTAGTATAGTAGCGGGAGGGCCGGCTGAGCAGTTCTTC.

The chain joins TRBV12-3 or TRBV12-4 to TRBJ2-7; no firm D call. The V gene lost 8 bases and the J gene lost 2 bases, with 13 bases spanning the gap. The CDR3 is made up of 13 amino acids. The chain's CDR3 is CASGPDGTYEQYF. CDR3 DNA: TGTGCCAGCGGTCCCGACGGAACCTACGAGCAGTACTTC.

The chain combines TRBV5-1 with TRBJ2-3; D might be TRBD2 (5 bases). CDR1 and CDR2 from the germline V gene are SGHRS and YFSETQ. The CDR3 runs 15 residues. Trimming removed 3 bases from V and 2 bases from J, with 13 bases in between. Here the CDR3 reads CASSSRIGITDTQYF. CDR3 bases: TGCGCCAGCAGCTCCCGGATCGGGATCACAGATACGCAGTATTTT.

This chain connects TRBV27 to TRBJ1-4; possible D gene TRBD1, 6 bases. The CDR3 runs 13 residues. CDR1 is MNHEY, CDR2 SMNVEV, per germline (reference sequence). Trimming removed 5 bases from V and 10 bases from J, with 14 bases in between. In nucleotides, the CDR3 is TGTGCCAGCAGTCCCTCCGGGGGCCGAAAACTGTTTTTT. Translated: CASSPSGGRKLFF.

The chain combines TRBV27 with TRBJ2-1; either TRBD1 or TRBD2 may fit D (5 bases each). The length of the CDR3 is 15 residues. V lost 5 bases to trimming and J lost 6 bases, with 17 bases between them. CDR1 is MNHEY, CDR2 SMNVEV, per germline (reference sequence). The CDR3 region has the DNA TGTGCCAGCAGTCGGGATTTGGCGAGGGGCAATGAGCAGTTCTTC. This translates into CASSRDLARGNEQFF.

V gene TRBV10-2 combines with J gene TRBJ1-3; weak D call: TRBD1 (5 bases). Germline V gene data show CDR1 as WSHSY and CDR2 as SAAADI. Trimming cost V 5 bases and J 1 base, with 15 bases left between them. The CDR3 is made up of 16 amino acids. The CDR3 loop reads CASSSTRAGSGNTIYF. CDR3 nucleotide sequence: TGCGCCAGCAGTTCAACCCGGGCAGGGTCTGGAAACACCATATATTTT.

J is TRBJ2-1 and V is TRBV9; D may match TRBD1 or TRBD2 (5 bases each). Per germline, CDR1 SGDLS and CDR2 YYNGEE. The CDR3 has 16 amino acids. The V end was cut by 3 bases, the J end by 3 bases, with 16 bases between. DNA of the CDR3: TGTGCCAGCAGCGCCGGGACCGGGGTACTCTACAATGAGCAGTTCTTC. Translating it yields CASSAGTGVLYNEQFF.

This chain links TRBV28 with TRBJ2-1, with 10 bases fitting TRBD2. CDR3 size: 15 residues. Germline trimming cut 7 bases from V and 1 base from J; bases unmatched to any gene: 4. Germline CDR1 reads MDHEN; CDR2 reads SYDVKM. The chain's CDR3 is CASTRAGGSYNEQFF. CDR3 DNA: TGTGCCAGCACCCGAGCGGGGGGGTCCTACAATGAGCAGTTCTTC.